This T cell receptor (beta chain) was observed in a study of PD-1 blockade in mismatch repair-deficient tumors. Across the whole study: Patients had about a dozen mismatch repair-deficient cancer types, all previously treated and progressing.

The protocol was immunoSEQ multiplex PCR, while the TCRdb copy is restricted to in-frame clones and leaves out a portion. Of roughly 120,000 clones in the sample, roughly 86% are singletons; the top ten hold around 11%. The CDR3 extends over 16 amino acids. V lost 5 bases to trimming and J lost 6 bases; unmatched junction nucleotides: 13. The V gene's germline CDR1 is MRHNA and CDR2 SNTAGT. Note on this clone: Its antigen is undetermined.

Study-wide findings and caveats: Tumor-resident clones, often undetectable pretreatment in blood, expanded then contracted after pembrolizumab.

PCR or immunohistochemistry showed mismatch repair deficiency in every enrolled patient. The TCR-sequenced patients were a few responders to pembrolizumab. This sequence originates from an adult with mismatch repair-deficient cancer. V and J are TRBV6-4 and TRBJ2-1; the match to TRBD2 covers 7 bases. The input for sequencing was peripheral blood, taken 70 to 73 weeks after starting pembrolizumab. The CDR3 bases are TGTGCCAGCAGTTCTGGAGCGCGGGAGATGGGCAATGAGCAGTTCTTC. This codes for CASSSGAREMGNEQFF.